This entry is about one TCR beta chain. Its matching antigen is unknown. TCRdb keeps only in-frame clones here, not all; method: immunoSEQ multiplex PCR. In the table there are more than 20,000 clones, more than 75% of which are singletons. This entry is derived from a study of PD-1 blockade in classical Hodgkin lymphoma. Study background: With a 2-week interval, patients received intravenous nivolumab at 3 mg/kg. Findings of the study overall: Although disease activity or prior therapy may be involved, causes of the repertoire differences remain undefined. Complete responders showed a baseline diversity that resembled the diversity of newly diagnosed patients.

Time point denoted: cycle 4 day 1 (C4D1), after more than five weeks of nivolumab. Brentuximab vedotin exposure varied, and every patient relapsed after autologous stem cell transplantation. This CDR3 region has 14 residues. The receptor's source is a human donor with classical Hodgkin lymphoma. V is TRBV21-1 and J is TRBJ1-2. TRBV21-1 is assigned pseudogene status. The specimen comprised peripheral blood mononuclear cells (PBMCs), sampled before the fourth cycle of nivolumab. CDR3 in amino acids: CASSKAADNYGYTF. CDR3 bases: TGTGCCAGCAGCAAAGCCGCAGACAACTATGGCTACACCTTC.